A single sample is the source of the 3 T cell receptor beta chains below, sequenced in a study of T cells after yellow fever vaccination. TCRdb re-analysed the 5' RACE reads in MiXCR, keeping a single row per CDR3 protein. The table has 250,000 to 300,000 distinct CDR3 sequences, roughly 4.8% seen once. The source material was CD4+ T cells sorted from PBMCs, sampled on the day of the yellow fever booster vaccination. Source of these receptors: a man younger than 30 who received the YFV17D yellow fever vaccine.

The chain employs TRBV15 and TRBJ1-5; unclear D gene. CDR1 is LNHNV and CDR2 is YYDKDF in the germline V gene (reference sequence). The length of the CDR3 is 17 residues. Trimming stripped 2 bases from V and 3 bases from J, with 17 bases between. Written as DNA, the CDR3 is TGTGCCACCAGCAGACCGAATGAGGGCCCCTACAATCAGCCCCAGCATTTT. It is translated as CATSRPNEGPYNQPQHF. Based on the CDR3 plus reference TRBV15 and TRBJ1-5, the full variable domain is DAMVIQNPRYQVTQFGKPVTLSCSQTLNHNVMYWYQQKSSQAPKLLFHYYDKDFNNEADTPDNFQSRRPNTSFCFLDIRSPGLGDTAMYLCATSRPNEGPYNQPQHFGDGTRLSIL.

This clonotype was picked up a small number of times. The V and J genes are TRBV5-1 and TRBJ2-6; D is perhaps TRBD1 (6 bases). Germline V CDR1 and CDR2: SGHRS, YFSETQ. Trimming pared 0 bases from V and 0 bases from J, leaving 13 bases between. The CDR3 spans 18 residues. In nucleotides, the CDR3 is TGCGCCAGCAGCTTGGGTGGGGGCCGAGACTCTGGGGCCAACGTCCTGACTTTC. It encodes CASSLGGGRDSGANVLTF.

This clonotype turned up a few times. V and J are TRBV4-3 and TRBJ1-1; D remains ambiguous. Deletions cut 0 bases from V and 4 bases from J, with 9 bases between. Germline V gene sequence: CDR1 LGHNA, CDR2 YSLEER. CDR3 length equals 14 residues. The CDR3 sequence is CASSQEFGSTEAFF. As DNA, the CDR3 is TGCGCCAGCAGCCAAGAGTTTGGAAGCACTGAAGCTTTCTTT.